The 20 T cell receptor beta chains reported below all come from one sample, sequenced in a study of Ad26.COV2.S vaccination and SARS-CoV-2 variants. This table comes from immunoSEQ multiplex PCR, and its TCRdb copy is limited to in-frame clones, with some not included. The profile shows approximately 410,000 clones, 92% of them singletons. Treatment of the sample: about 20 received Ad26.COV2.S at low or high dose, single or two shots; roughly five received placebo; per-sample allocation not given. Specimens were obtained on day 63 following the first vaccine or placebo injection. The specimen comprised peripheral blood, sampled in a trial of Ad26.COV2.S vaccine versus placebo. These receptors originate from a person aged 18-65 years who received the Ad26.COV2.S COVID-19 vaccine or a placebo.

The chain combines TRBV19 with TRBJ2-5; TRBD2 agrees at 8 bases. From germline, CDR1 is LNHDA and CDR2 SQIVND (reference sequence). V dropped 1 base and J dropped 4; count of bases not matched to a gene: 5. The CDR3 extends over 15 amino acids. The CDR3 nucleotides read TGTGCCAGTAGTATAGTCGGGGGGGCGGGAGAGACCCAGTACTTC. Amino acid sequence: CASSIVGGAGETQYF.

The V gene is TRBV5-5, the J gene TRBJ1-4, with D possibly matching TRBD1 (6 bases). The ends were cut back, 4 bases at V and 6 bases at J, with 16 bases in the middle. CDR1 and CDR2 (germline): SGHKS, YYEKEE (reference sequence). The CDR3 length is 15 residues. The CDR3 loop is CASSLSPGHYEKLFF. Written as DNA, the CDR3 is TGTGCCAGCAGCCTCTCTCCGGGACACTATGAAAAACTGTTTTTT. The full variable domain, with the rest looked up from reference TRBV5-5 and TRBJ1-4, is DAGVTQSPTHLIKTRGQQVTLRCSPISGHKSVSWYQQVLGQGPQFIFQYYEKEERGRGNFPDRFSARQFPNYSSELNVNALLLGDSALYLCASSLSPGHYEKLFFGSGTQLSVL.

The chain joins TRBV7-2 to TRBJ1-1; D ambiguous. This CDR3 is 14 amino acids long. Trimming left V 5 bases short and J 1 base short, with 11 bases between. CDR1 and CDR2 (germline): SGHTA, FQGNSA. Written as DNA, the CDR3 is TGTGCCAGCAGCCCCAATGGGGAGAACACTGAAGCTTTCTTT. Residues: CASSPNGENTEAFF.

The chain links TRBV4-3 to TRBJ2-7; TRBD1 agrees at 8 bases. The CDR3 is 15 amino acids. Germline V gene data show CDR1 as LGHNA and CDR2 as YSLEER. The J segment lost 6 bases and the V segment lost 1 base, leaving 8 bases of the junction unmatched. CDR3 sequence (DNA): TGCGCCAGCAGCCAAGTCAGGGGGCGTTCCGGCGAGCAGTACTTC. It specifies CASSQVRGRSGEQYF.

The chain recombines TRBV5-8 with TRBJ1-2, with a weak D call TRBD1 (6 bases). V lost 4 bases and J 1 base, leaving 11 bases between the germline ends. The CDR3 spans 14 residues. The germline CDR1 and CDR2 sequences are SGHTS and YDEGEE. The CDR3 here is CASSTDRGNYGYTF. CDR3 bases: TGTGCCAGCAGCACGGACAGAGGTAACTATGGCTACACCTTC.

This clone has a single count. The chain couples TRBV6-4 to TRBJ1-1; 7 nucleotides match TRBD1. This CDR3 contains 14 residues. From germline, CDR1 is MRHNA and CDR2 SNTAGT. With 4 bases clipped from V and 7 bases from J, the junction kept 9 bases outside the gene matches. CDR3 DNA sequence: TGTGCCAGCAGTGTACGACAGGGTTGGGGTGAAGCTTTCTTT. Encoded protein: CASSVRQGWGEAFF.

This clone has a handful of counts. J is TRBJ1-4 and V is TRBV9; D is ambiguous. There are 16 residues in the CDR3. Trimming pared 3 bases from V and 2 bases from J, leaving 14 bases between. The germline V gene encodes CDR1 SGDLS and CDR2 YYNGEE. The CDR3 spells CASSADGGRTNEKLFF. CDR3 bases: TGTGCCAGCAGCGCGGACGGCGGCCGGACTAATGAAAAACTGTTTTTT.

The chain's CDR3 is CASSKVGGETQYF. Here the CDR3 DNA reads TGTGCCAGCAGCAAAGTAGGGGGGGAGACCCAGTACTTC. The rearrangement links TRBV7-2 to TRBJ2-5; D tentatively reads TRBD1 or TRBD2 (6 bases each). The CDR3 is 13 amino acids. CDR1 is SGHTA and CDR2 is FQGNSA in the germline V gene. Trimming took off 5 bases at V and 5 bases at J, with 12 bases between the two ends.

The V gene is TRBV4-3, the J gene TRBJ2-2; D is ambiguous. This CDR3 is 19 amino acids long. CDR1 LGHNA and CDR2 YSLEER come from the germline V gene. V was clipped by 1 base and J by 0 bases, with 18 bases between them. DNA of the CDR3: TGCGCCAGCAGCCAAGGAACCCCTTCGGTTGGTTCGAACACCGGGGAGCTGTTTTTT. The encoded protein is CASSQGTPSVGSNTGELFF.

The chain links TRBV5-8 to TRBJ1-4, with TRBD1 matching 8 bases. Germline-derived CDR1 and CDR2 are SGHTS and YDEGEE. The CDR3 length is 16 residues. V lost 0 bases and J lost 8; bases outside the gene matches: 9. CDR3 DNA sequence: TGTGCCAGCAGCTTGGGCTCCGGGACAGGAAACGAAAAACTGTTTTTT. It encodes CASSLGSGTGNEKLFF. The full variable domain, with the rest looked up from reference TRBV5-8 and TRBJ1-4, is EAGVTQSPTHLIKTRGQQATLRCSPISGHTSVYWYQQALGLGLQFLLWYDEGEERNRGNFPPRFSGRQFPNYSSELNVNALELEDSALYLCASSLGSGTGNEKLFFGSGTQLSVL.

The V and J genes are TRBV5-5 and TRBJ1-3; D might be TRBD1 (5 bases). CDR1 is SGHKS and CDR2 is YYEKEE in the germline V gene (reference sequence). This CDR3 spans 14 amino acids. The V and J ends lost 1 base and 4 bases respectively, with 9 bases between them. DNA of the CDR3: TGTGCCAGCAGCTTGAAAGGGGCCGGAAACACCATATATTTT. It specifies CASSLKGAGNTIYF.

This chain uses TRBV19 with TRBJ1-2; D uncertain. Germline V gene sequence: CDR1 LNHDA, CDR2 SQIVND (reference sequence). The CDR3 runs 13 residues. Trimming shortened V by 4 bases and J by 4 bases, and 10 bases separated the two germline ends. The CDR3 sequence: CASSKSARYGYTF. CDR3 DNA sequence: TGTGCCAGTAGTAAAAGTGCTCGCTATGGCTACACCTTC.

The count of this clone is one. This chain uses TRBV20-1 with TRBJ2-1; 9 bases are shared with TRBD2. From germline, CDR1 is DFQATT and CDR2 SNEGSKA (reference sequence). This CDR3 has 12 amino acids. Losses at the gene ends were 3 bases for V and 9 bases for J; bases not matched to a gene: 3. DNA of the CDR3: TGCAGTGCTAGTGCGGGGGGGCTTGAGCAGTTCTTC. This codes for CSASAGGLEQFF.

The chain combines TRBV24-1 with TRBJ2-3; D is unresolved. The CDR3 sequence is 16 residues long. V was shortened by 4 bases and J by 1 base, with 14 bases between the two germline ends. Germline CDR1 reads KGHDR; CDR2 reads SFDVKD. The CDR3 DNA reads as TGTGCCACCAGTGACTACGACACGTTTGGCACAGATACGCAGTATTTT. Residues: CATSDYDTFGTDTQYF.

The DNA for the CDR3 is TGTGCCAGCAGCGTAGGTTCCGGGGGCGCCGGTCAGCCCCAGCATTTT. Protein: CASSVGSGGAGQPQHF. The chain recombines TRBV9 with TRBJ1-5, with D perhaps matching TRBD1 (6 bases). Trimming took 0 bases from V and 6 from J, leaving 16 bases between them. The germline CDR1 and CDR2 sequences are SGDLS and YYNGEE. The CDR3 covers 16 residues. Full variable domain (outside the CDR3, taken from reference TRBV9 and TRBJ1-5): DSGVTQTPKHLITATGQRVTLRCSPRSGDLSVYWYQQSLDQGLQFLIQYYNGEERAKGNILERFSAQQFPDLHSELNLSSLELGDSALYFCASSVGSGGAGQPQHFGDGTRLSIL.

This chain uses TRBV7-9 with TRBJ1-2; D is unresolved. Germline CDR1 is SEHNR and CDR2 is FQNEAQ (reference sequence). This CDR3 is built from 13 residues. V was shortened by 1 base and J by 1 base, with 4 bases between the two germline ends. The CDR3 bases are TGTGCCAGCAGCTTAGGCGATAACTATGGCTACACCTTC. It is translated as CASSLGDNYGYTF. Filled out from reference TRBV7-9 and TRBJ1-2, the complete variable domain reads DTGVSQNPRHKITKRGQNVTFRCDPISEHNRLYWYRQTLGQGPEFLTYFQNEAQLEKSRLLSDRFSAERPKGSFSTLEIQRTEQGDSAMYLCASSLGDNYGYTFGSGTRLTVV.

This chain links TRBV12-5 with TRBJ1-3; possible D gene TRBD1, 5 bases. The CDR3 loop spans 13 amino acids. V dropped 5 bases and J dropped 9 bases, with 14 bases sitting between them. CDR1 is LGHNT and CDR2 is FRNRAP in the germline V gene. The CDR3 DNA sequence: TGTGCTAGTGGTCTCCCTGGGGGTGGCACCATATATTTT. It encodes CASGLPGGGTIYF.

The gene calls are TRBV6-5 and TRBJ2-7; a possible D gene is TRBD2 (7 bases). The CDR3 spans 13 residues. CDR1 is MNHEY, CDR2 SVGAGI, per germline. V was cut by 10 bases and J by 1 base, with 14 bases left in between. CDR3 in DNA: TGTGCCATTGCGGCGGGGGCATCCTACGAGCAGTACTTC. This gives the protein CAIAAGASYEQYF.

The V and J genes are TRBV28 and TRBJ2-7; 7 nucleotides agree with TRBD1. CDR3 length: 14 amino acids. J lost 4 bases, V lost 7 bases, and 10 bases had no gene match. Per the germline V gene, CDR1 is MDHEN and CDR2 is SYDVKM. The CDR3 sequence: CASILRGRGYEQYF. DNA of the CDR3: TGTGCCAGCATTCTACGAGGCAGGGGGTACGAGCAGTACTTC. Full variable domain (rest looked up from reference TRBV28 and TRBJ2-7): DVKVTQSSRYLVKRTGEKVFLECVQDMDHENMFWYRQDPGLGLRLIYFSYDVKMKEKGDIPEGYSVSREKKERFSLILESASTNQTSMYLCASILRGRGYEQYFGPGTRLTVT.

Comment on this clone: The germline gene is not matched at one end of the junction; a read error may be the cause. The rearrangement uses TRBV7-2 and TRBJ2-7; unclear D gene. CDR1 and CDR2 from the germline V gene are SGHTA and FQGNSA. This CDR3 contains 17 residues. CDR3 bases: TGTGCCAGCAGCTTAGGGCCCGATCTTCCCTCTCCCCACGAGCGGTACTTC. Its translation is CASSLGPDLPSPHERYF.